The sequence of this TCR beta chain was determined in a study of blood T cell repertoires in COVID-19. Whole-study context: The analysed material was cDNA or gDNA that came from T cells, B-cell-depleted T cells, or PBMCs.

This CDR3 region has 15 residues. Germline CDR1 is LNHDA and CDR2 is SQIVND (reference sequence). The V segment lost 4 bases and the J segment 4 bases; nucleotides outside the gene matches: 1. Profiled with immunoSEQ multiplex PCR; TCRdb holds only in-frame clones, not every one. The sample lists 120,000 to 150,000 clones, 88% occurring once. The sequence was collected from a human donor in a cohort sampled during active COVID-19. The specimen sequenced was peripheral blood. The chain employs TRBV19 and TRBJ2-3; TRBD2 agrees at 14 bases. CDR3 loop: CASSTGLAGADTQYF. The CDR3 DNA is TGTGCCAGTAGTACGGGACTAGCGGGAGCAGATACGCAGTATTTT. The full variable domain, with the rest looked up from reference TRBV19 and TRBJ2-3, is DGGITQSPKYLFRKEGQNVTLSCEQNLNHDAMYWYRQDPGQGLRLIYYSQIVNDFQKGDIAEGYSVSREKKESFPLTVTSAQKNPTAFYLCASSTGLAGADTQYFGPGTRLTVL.